The rows below give T cell receptor beta chains drawn from one sample of a study of cytomegalovirus exposure and HLA in healthy donors. TCRdb's copy holds only in-frame clones and misses some; the assay was immunoSEQ multiplex PCR. This sample carries 150,000 to 200,000 clones, 85% of them seen once, and the ten largest clones take 1%. The sequenced sample was PBMCs. The receptors were sampled from a boy under 10 years old in good health and CMV-seronegative. Each CDR3 is given with its conserved first and last residue.

v_call,cdr3_aa
TRBV18,CASSPSPGQGVSGANVLTF
TRBV4-2,CASSPTGGAGRDWGYTF
TRBV28,CASSLAGANYGYTF
TRBV5-4,CASSSVNTEAFF
TRBV28,CASTTGSPGANVLTF
TRBV28,CASFRVWTEAFF
TRBV7-9,CASSLSAGSYEQYF
TRBV19,CASSDRGVYNQPQHF
TRBV9,CASSRTGEGSNYGYTF
TRBV25-1,CASTPLAGSYNEQFF
TRBV9,CASSVGTSDQETQYF
TRBV5-4,CASSLGLGRGLEEQYF
TRBV19,CASSRNRDRNTEAFF
TRBV6-1,CASSQEVWGRRETQYF
TRBV7-9,CASSLAGLAYNEQFF
TRBV29-1,CSAKIRGWSGNTIYF
TRBV29-1,CSVEVEGRNTEAFF
TRBV25-1,CASSDSPGRGKTQYF
TRBV6-5,CASSPLLADQETQYF
TRBV5-1,CASSLEAGKGNTIYF
TRBV18,CATARGSGNTIYF
TRBV30,CAWSVGVGNSPLHF
TRBV25-1,CASSEYRASGRRHEQYF
TRBV5-1,CASSLAVAGKDEQYF
TRBV28,CASSLRTGFNGQYF
TRBV21-1,CASSSTGTDPNIQYF
TRBV29-1,CRVEGSGGGETQYF
TRBV6-4,CASRPTPEGAGELFF
TRBV7-2,CASTGQGTANYGYTF
TRBV6-5,CASSATGTANTEAFF
TRBV4-1,CASWGLGGSPEAFF
TRBV6-1,CASSQGTSGSTPAAETQYF
TRBV28,CASSLGHYGYTF
TRBV4-2,CASSQLELAGGLNEQFF
TRBV28,CASSIVGSYNEQFF
TRBV18,CASSQDRGGSPLHF
TRBV18,CASSPKDRIGENSPLHF
TRBV2,CASGRDSNQPQHF
TRBV28,CASSGGVQPQHF
TRBV4-1,CASSQKGEWWGNEKLFF